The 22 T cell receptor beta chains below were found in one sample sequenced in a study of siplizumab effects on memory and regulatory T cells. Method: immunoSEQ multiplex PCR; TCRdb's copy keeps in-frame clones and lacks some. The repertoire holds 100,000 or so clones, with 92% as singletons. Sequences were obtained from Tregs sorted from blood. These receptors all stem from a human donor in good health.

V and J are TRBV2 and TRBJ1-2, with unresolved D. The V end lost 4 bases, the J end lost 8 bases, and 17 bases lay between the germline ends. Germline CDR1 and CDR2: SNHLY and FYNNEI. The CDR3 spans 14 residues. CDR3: CASSVVAQNGGYTF. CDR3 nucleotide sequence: TGTGCCAGCAGTGTAGTCGCTCAGAACGGCGGCTACACCTTC. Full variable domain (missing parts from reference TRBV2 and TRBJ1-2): EPEVTQTPSHQVTQMGQEVILRCVPISNHLYFYWYRQILGQKVEFLVSFYNNEISEKSEIFDDQFSVERPDGSNFTLKIRSTKLEDSAMYFCASSVVAQNGGYTFGSGTRLTVV.

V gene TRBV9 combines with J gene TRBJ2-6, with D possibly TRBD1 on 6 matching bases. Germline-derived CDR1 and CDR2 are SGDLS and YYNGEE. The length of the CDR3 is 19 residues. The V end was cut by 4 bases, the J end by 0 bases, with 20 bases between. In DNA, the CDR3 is TGTGCCAGCAGCTTCAAAGGACAGCGAAATGGCTCTGGGGCCAACGTCCTGACTTTC. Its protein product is CASSFKGQRNGSGANVLTF.

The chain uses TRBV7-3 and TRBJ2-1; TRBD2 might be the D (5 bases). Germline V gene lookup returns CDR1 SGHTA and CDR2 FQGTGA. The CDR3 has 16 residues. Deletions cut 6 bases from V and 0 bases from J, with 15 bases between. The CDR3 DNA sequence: TGTGCCAGCAGTCCTAGGCTAGGGAGCTCCTACAATGAGCAGTTCTTC. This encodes CASSPRLGSSYNEQFF.

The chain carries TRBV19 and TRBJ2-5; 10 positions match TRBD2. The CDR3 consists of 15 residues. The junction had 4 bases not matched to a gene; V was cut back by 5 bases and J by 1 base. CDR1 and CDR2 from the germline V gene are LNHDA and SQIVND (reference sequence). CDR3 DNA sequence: TGTGCCAGTAGTGAGACTAGCGGGTCCCAAGAGACCCAGTACTTC. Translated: CASSETSGSQETQYF.

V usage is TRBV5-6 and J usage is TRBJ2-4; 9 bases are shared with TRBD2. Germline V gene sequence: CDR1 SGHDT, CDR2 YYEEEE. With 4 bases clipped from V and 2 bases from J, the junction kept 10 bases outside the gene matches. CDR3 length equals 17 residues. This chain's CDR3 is CASSPWGSGRSKNIQYF. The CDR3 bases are TGTGCCAGCAGCCCCTGGGGTAGCGGGAGATCCAAAAACATTCAGTACTTC.

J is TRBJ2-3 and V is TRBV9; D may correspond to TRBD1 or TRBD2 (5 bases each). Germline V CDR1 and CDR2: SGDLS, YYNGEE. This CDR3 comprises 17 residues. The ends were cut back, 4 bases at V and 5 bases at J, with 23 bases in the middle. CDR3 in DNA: TGTGCCAGCAGCTCAACTGGAGGTGGGGACCTGAGAGATACGCAGTATTTT. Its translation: CASSSTGGGDLRDTQYF.

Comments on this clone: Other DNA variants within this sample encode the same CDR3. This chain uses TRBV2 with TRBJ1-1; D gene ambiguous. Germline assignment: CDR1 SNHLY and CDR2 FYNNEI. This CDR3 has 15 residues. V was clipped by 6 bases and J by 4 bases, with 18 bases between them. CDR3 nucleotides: TGTGCCAGCAGATTGGTTGGGGTTCTATCCACTGAAGCTTTCTTT. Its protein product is CASRLVGVLSTEAFF.

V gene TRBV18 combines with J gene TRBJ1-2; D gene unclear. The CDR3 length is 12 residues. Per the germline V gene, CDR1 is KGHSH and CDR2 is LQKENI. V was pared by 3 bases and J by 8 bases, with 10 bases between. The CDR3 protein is CASSPDTGGYTF. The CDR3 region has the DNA TGTGCCAGCTCACCCGATACGGGAGGCTACACCTTC.

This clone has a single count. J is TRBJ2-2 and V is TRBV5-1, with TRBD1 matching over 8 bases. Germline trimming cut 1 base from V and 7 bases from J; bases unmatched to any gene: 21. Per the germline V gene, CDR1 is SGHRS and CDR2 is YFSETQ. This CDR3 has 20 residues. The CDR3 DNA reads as TGCGCCAGCAGCTTGATAAAGTCGGACAGGGATCTTTTTGAAGGCGGGGAGCTGTTTTTT. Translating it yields CASSLIKSDRDLFEGGELFF.

CDR3 sequence: CASSLIQGQAYGYTF. For the CDR3, the DNA is TGTGCCAGCAGCTTAATCCAGGGACAGGCGTACGGCTACACCTTC. The chain recombines TRBV7-8 with TRBJ1-2; TRBD1 aligns across 8 bases. CDR1 SGHVS and CDR2 FQNEAQ come from the germline V gene. The CDR3 is 15 amino acids. The V gene end was trimmed by 2 bases and the J gene end by 8 bases; junction bases not matched to a gene: 10.

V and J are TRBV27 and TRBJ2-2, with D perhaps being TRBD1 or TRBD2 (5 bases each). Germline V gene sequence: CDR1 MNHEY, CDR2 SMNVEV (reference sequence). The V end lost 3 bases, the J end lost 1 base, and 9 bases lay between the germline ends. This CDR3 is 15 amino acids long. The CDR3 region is CASSFGTVNTGELFF. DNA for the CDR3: TGTGCCAGCAGTTTCGGGACGGTGAACACCGGGGAGCTGTTTTTT.

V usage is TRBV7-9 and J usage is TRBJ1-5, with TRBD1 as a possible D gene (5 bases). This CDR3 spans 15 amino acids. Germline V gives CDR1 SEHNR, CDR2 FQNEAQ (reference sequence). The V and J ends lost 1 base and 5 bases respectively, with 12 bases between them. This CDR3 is CASSLVGQGDQPQHF. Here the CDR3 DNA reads TGTGCCAGCAGCTTAGTGGGTCAGGGTGATCAGCCCCAGCATTTT.

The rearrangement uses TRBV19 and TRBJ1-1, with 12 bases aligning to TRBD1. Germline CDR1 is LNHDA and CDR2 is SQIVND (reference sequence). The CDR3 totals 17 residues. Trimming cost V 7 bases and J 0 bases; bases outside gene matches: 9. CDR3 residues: CASKPGQGAVLNTEAFF. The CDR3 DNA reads TGTGCCAGTAAACCGGGACAGGGGGCTGTATTGAACACTGAAGCTTTCTTT.

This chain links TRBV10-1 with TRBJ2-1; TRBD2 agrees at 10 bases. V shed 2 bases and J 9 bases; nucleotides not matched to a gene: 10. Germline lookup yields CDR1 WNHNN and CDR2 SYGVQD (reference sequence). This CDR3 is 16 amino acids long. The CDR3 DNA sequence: TGCGCCAGCAGTGAGATTGGGACTAGCGACAACGGTGAGCAGTTCTTC. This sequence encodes CASSEIGTSDNGEQFF.

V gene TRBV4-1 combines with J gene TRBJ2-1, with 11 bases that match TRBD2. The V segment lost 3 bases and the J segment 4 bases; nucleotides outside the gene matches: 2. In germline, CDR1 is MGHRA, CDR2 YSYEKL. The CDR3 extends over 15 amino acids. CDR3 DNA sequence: TGCGCCAGCAGCCAGCTAGCGGGAGGTTACAATGAGCAGTTCTTC. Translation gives CASSQLAGGYNEQFF.

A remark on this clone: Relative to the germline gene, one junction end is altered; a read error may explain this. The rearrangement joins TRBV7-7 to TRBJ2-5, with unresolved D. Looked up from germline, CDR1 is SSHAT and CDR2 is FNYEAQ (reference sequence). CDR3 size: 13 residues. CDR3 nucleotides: TGTGCTAGCAGCTTAGTTATGGGGGAGACCCAGTACTTC. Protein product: CASSLVMGETQYF.

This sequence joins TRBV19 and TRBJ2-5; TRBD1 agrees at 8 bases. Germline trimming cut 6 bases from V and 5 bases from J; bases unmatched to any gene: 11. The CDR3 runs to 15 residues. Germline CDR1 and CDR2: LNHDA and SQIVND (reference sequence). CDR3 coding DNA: TGTGCCAGTAGAGAGACAGGGGCGGGAAGCGAGACCCAGTACTTC. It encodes CASRETGAGSETQYF.

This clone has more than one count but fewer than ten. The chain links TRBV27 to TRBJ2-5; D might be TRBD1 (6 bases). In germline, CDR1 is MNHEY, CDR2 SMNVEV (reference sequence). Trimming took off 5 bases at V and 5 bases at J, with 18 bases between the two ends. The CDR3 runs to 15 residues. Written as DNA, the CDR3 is TGTGCCAGCAGTGACTCCCGTCATAGGGGGGAGACCCAGTACTTC. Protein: CASSDSRHRGETQYF.

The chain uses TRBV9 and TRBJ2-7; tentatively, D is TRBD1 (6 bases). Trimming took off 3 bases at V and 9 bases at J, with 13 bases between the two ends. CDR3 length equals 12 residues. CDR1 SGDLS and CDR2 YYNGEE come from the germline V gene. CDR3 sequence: CASSAGTSGQYF. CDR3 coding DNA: TGTGCCAGCAGCGCCGGGACAAGCGGGCAGTACTTC.

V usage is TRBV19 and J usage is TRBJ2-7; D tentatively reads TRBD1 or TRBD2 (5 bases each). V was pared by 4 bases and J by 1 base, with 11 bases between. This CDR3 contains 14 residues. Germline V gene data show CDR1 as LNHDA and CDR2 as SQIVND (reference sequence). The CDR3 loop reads CASSTRDGSYEQYF. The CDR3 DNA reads TGTGCCAGTAGTACCCGGGACGGTTCCTACGAGCAGTACTTC.

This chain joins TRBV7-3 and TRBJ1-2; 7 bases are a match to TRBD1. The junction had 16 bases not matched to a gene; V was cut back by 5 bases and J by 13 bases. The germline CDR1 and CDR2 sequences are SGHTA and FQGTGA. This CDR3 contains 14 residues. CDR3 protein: CASSLTPGQPFSTF. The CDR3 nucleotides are TGTGCCAGCAGCCTTACCCCGGGACAGCCTTTTTCCACCTTC.

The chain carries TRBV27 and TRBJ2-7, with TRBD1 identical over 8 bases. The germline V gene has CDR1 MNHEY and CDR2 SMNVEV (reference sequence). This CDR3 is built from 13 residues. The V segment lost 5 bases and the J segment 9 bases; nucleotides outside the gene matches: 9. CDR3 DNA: TGTGCCAGCAGTCCAGGGACAGGTCTTTCGCAGTACTTC. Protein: CASSPGTGLSQYF.